This record concerns one T cell receptor (beta chain) sequence. Its antigen is not yet known. Per-nucleotide qualities are absent, and no much larger clonotype sits a single base away. The CDR3 regions of human TCRbeta chains were subjected to immunosequencing. Per the authors' processing: TCRs in the repertoires were compared against a reference library of SARS-CoV-2-specific TCRs that had been generated with the MIRA antigen-specificity platform. Breadth was defined as the fraction of unique TCRs that were SARS-CoV-2-associated, and depth was defined as the fraction of total T cells that were SARS-CoV-2-associated. Using the MIRA data, each spike-specific TCR was assigned both to the spike region to which the TCR was reactive and to a CD4 or CD8 class. Log10-transformed breadth and depth values were compared by one-way ANOVA with Sidak's multiple comparisons tests. TCRdb mirrors the immuneACCESS table, restricted to in-frame sequences. Some clones are absent from its copies; in checked studies, under half trace to an unresolved V gene, and the reason for the others is unknown. V, J and clone size are those of that table, while D and trimming were read from the DNA. Within this sample are around 170,000 clones, with approximately 91% of them counted one time only. Clones ranked in the top ten supply more than 0.75% of the sample.

This specimen's time point label, per the study, means: baseline before first vaccination. The vaccinee samples were drawn from two UK trials, COV001 and COV002, one of which was a single-blind randomized controlled phase 2/3 trial testing AZD1222 (ChAdOx1 nCoV-19) in healthy adults. For TCRbeta chain sequencing, PBMC samples from trial participants were taken at day 0 and at day 28 after the second dose. The CDR3 covers 15 residues, taking in both the cysteine and the phenylalanine. The kept DNA is CDR3 alone, 45 bases in frame from the first base. The germline V gene yields SQVTM for CDR1 and ANQGSEA for CDR2. The germline V end is reduced by 3 bases and the J end by 3 bases; junction bases left unmatched: 9. This entry is derived from a study of T cell responses to AZD1222 COVID-19 vaccine (TCRdb year 2021). Context from the whole study: AZD1222 recipients with second doses at about 4 weeks or about 12 weeks were pooled, because spike-specific TCR depth and breadth did not differ between schedules. TCR sequencing covered fewer than 250 trial participants: 207 given two doses of AZD1222 and 26 given two doses of MenACWY control vaccine. Enrollment into the trials was organized by age into subgroups of 18-55, 56-69 and 70-plus years, and those subgroups contained roughly 150, 30 and 60 TCR-sequenced participants, respectively.

What the study reported, not specific to this receptor: Conclusions about previously exposed vaccinees are limited because only five to seven AZD1222 recipients were SARS-CoV-2 seropositive at baseline. A significant rise in spike-specific TCR breadth and depth was observed after two AZD1222 doses relative to day 0 and relative to MenACWY recipients. Reportedly, close to half of the unique spike-specific TCRs recognized epitopes lying outside the regions that are mutated in the B.1.351 and B.1.1.7 variants. Because no samples from the day 14 peak response were available, repertoires could be characterized only after the peak T cell response. The 56-69-year group was small, and its depth increase did not reach significance, likely because of low power. Participants were mostly white British, with more females than males. The authors suggested clonal diversity may have been underestimated. Vaccine-associated CD4 TCRs spanned the whole spike protein, with dominant responses in regions 160-218 and 743-854.

The material sequenced was peripheral blood, taken on day 0 of AZD1222 vaccination. The clonotype comes from an adult in good health. Recombination connected TRBV29-1 to TRBJ1-2; 8 bases in between match TRBD1. Here is the DNA: TGCAGCGTTGACAGGGGGCTGTTAGGCGACTATGGCTACACCTTC. Its protein is CSVDRGLLGDYGYTF.